This T cell receptor (beta chain) was sequenced for a study of beta chain features in type 1 diabetes. General study findings and limits: TCRB rearrangement may or may not be influenced by HLA type; here this remained unresolved.

The CDR3 extends over 13 amino acids. V was trimmed by 5 bases and J by 5 bases, leaving 10 bases between them. The germline CDR1 and CDR2 sequences are KGHSH and LQKENI. This clone has a count of ten or more. Its target is not known. Sequenced material consisted of expressed TCRB transcripts (all of the isolated RNA was reverse transcribed). Clones were read by immunoSEQ multiplex PCR, and TCRdb kept only the in-frame ones, dropping some. The sample holds about 160,000 clones; about 8.5% are singletons and the top ten take 0.55% to 0.65%. Isolation of CD4+ naive, central memory, regulatory and stem cell-like memory cells was achieved by sorting via CD45RO/CCR7/CD25/CD127/CD95/CD27.

The clonotype originates from a man aged 18 to 29 in good health. The V call is TRBV18, the J call TRBJ2-1, with D tentatively TRBD1 (6 bases). Sequencing was carried out using central memory CD4+ T cells from blood. The chain's CDR3 is CASSSTGNNEQFF. DNA of the CDR3: TGTGCCAGCTCATCGACAGGTAACAATGAGCAGTTCTTC.